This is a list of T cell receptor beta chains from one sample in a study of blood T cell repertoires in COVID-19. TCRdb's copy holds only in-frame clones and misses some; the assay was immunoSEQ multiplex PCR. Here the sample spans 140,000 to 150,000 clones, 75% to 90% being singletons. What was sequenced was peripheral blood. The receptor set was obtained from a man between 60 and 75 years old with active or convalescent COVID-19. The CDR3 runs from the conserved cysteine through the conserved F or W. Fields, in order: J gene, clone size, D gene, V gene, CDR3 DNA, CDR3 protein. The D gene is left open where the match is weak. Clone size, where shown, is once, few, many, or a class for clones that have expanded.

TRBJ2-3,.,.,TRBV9,TGTGCCAGCAGCGTAGCGGGAGCTAGCACAGATACGCAGTATTTT,CASSVAGASTDTQYF
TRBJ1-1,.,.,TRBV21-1,TGTGCCAGCAGCAAAGAAAAGGGGTCGGAAAAGAACACTGAAGCTTTCTTT,CASSKEKGSEKNTEAFF
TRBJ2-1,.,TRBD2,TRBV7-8,TGTGCCAGCAGCGGAGGGACTAGCGGGGGGTACAATGAGCAGTTCTTC,CASSGGTSGGYNEQFF
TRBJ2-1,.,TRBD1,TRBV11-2,TGTGCCAGCAGCGCCGGGACAGGGTCCTACAATGAGCAGTTCTTC,CASSAGTGSYNEQFF
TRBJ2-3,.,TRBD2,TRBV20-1,TGCAGTGGACTAGCGGCATATACGCAGTATTTT,CSGLAAYTQYF
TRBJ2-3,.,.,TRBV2,TGTGCCAGCAGTGAACAAGGGGGGGTCGTAGAGTATTTT,CASSEQGGVVEYF
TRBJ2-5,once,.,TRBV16,TGTGCCAGCAGTCCCGGCAGGGAGACCCAGTACTTC,CASSPGRETQYF
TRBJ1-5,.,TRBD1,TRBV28,TGTGCCAGCACAGTTCAGGGGGATCAGCCCCAGCATTTT,CASTVQGDQPQHF
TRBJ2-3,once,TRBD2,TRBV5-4,TGTGCCAGCAGCCCCGGGACTAGCGGGCGAAGAGATACGCAGTATTTT,CASSPGTSGRRDTQYF
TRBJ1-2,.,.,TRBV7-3,TGTGCCAGCAGCTTAAGGGGTTCGCAGGGAGGGGATGGCTACACCTTC,CASSLRGSQGGDGYTF
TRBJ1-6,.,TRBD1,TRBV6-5,TGTGCCAGCAGTTACGGGGGGACAGTTCGAAATTCACCCCTCCACTTT,CASSYGGTVRNSPLHF
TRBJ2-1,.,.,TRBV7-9,TGTGCCAGCAGCTTAGTACAGGGGGGGGCCAATGAGCAGTTCTTC,CASSLVQGGANEQFF
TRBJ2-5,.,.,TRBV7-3,TGTGCCAGCAGCTCGCAACAGGGTTCCCAAGAGACCCAGTACTTC,CASSSQQGSQETQYF
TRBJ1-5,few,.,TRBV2,TGTGCCAGCAGTGAATCGGGGGGTGATCAGCCCCAGCATTTT,CASSESGGDQPQHF
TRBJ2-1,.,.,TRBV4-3,TGCGCCAGCAGCCAAGCCCAGGCTCGATACAATGAGCAGTTCTTC,CASSQAQARYNEQFF
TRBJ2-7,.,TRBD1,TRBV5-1,TGCGCCAGCAGCCTGGGACAGCTCAACGAGCAGTACTTC,CASSLGQLNEQYF
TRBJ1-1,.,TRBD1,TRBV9,TGTGCCAGCAGCCGCGACAGGGGAGGGACTGAAGCTTTCTTT,CASSRDRGGTEAFF
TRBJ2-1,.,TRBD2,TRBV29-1,TGCAGCGTTGAGGCTAGCGGAGCCTACAATGAGCAGTTCTTC,CSVEASGAYNEQFF
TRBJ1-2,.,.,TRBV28,TGTGCCACCCAAGCCTCGAGTGGCTACACCTTC,CATQASSGYTF
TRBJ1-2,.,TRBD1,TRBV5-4,TGTGCCAGCAGCCCGACAGGGGGCCAGGGAGGCTATGGCTACACCTTC,CASSPTGGQGGYGYTF
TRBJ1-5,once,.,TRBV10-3,TGTGCCATCAGCGAGACCCGAGATCAGCCCCAGCATTTT,CAISETRDQPQHF
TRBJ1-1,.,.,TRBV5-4,TGTGCCAGCAGCTCGACGCAGGTTACCCTAGGGGACACTGAAGCTTTCTTT,CASSSTQVTLGDTEAFF
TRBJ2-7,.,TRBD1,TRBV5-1,TGCGCCAGCAGCTCCGGGACAGGGGGCTCGACCTACGAGCAGTACTTC,CASSSGTGGSTYEQYF
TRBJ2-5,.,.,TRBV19,TGTGCCAGTAGTATAGAGCGGGGGCTTCAAGAGACCCAGTACTTC,CASSIERGLQETQYF
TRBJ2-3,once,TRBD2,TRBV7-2,TGTGCCAGCAGCTCGGGACTAGCGGGGCCTAGCACAGATACGCAGTATTTT,CASSSGLAGPSTDTQYF
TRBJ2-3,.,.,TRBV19,TGTGCCAGTAGTATTGGGGGGGCCGGAGGAGATACGCAGTATTTT,CASSIGGAGGDTQYF
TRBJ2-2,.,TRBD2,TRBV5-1,TGCGCCAGCCGCCAGCGGGAGGGTGTGGCCGGGGAGCTGTTTTTT,CASRQREGVAGELFF
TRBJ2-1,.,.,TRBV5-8,TGTGCCAGCAGCTTGGAGGGCGGGCTTTCCTACAATGAGCAGTTCTTC,CASSLEGGLSYNEQFF
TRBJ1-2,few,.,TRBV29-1,TGCAGCGGATCTACAGGGACCGGCTATGGCTACACCTTC,CSGSTGTGYGYTF
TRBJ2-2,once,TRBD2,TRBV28,TGTGCCAGCAACCTAGCGGGAATTAGGACCGGGGAGCTGTTTTTT,CASNLAGIRTGELFF
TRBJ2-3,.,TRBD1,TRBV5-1,TGCGCCAGTACAGGGGTCCGCACAGATACGCAGTATTTT,CASTGVRTDTQYF
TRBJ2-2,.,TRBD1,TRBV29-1,TGCAGCGTTGCAGCCGTCGGACAGGACACCGGGGAGCTGTTTTTT,CSVAAVGQDTGELFF
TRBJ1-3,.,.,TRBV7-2,TGTGCCAGCAGCTTAGTTGGCAGTAACTCTGGAAACACCATATATTTT,CASSLVGSNSGNTIYF
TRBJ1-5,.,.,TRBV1,TGCACCAAGAGCGCTGATACAGGGGGTTTTAGCAATCAGCCCCAGCATTTT,CTKSADTGGFSNQPQHF
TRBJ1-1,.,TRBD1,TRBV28,TGTGCCAGCAGTACAGGGGGCGGATTCACTGAAGCTTTCTTT,CASSTGGGFTEAFF
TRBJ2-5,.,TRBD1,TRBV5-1,TGCGCCAGCAGCTCGACAGGGGACCAAGAGACCCAGTACTTC,CASSSTGDQETQYF
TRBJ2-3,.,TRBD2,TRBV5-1,TGCGCCAGCAGCCTGGGACTAGCGGGAGTGACAGATACGCAGTATTTT,CASSLGLAGVTDTQYF
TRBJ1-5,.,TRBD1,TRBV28,TGTGCCAGCAGTGCCCCAGTTACAGGGGCCCAAGGGCCCCAGCATTTT,CASSAPVTGAQGPQHF
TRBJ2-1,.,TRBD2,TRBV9,TGTGCCAGCAGCGCGAGCGGGAGGGCCGTCAATGAGCAGTTCTTC,CASSASGRAVNEQFF
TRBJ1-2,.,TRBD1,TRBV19,TGTGCCAGTAGTAGTAGCGGACAGGGCTATGGCTACACCTTC,CASSSSGQGYGYTF
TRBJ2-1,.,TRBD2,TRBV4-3,TGCGCCAGCAGCCCAAGGCTAGCGGAATACAATGAGCAGTTCTTC,CASSPRLAEYNEQFF
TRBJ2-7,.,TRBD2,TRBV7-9,TGTGCCAGCAGCTTTAGCGGGTCTAACTCCTACGAGCAGTACTTC,CASSFSGSNSYEQYF
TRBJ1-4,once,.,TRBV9,TGTGCCAGCAGTCCCCGGGCGGGGGAAAAACTGTTTTTT,CASSPRAGEKLFF
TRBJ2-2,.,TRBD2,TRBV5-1,TGCGCCAGCCACTCAACGCCGGGGGGGAGGAACACCGGGGAGCTGTTTTTT,CASHSTPGGRNTGELFF